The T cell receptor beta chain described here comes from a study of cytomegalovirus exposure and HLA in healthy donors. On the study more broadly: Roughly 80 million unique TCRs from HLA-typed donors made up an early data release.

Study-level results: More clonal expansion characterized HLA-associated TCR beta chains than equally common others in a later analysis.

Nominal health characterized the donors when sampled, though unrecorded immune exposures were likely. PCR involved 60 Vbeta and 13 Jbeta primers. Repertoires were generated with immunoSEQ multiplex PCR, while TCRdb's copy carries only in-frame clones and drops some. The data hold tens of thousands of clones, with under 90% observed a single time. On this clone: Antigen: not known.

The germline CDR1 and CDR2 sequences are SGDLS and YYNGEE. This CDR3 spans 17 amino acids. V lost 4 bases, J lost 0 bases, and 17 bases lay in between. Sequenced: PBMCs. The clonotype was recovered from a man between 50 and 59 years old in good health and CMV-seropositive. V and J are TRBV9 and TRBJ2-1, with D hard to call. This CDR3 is CASSPRLGLGSYNEQFF. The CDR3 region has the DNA TGTGCCAGCAGCCCCAGACTTGGGTTAGGCTCCTACAATGAGCAGTTCTTC.